This is a list of T cell receptor beta chains from one sample in a study of T cell responses to AZD1222 COVID-19 vaccine. Measured with immunoSEQ multiplex PCR; TCRdb has only the in-frame clones, and not every one. This table holds over 80,000 clones, approximately 89% found once. The sample consisted of peripheral blood, taken 28 days after the second AZD1222 dose. These receptors were taken from an adult who received the AZD1222 COVID-19 vaccine. CDR3s include the opening cysteine and the closing phenylalanine or tryptophan. The D gene is left open where the match is weak. The size entry is marked missing in some rows and otherwise reads once, few, many or a size class.

>TRBV28|-|TRBJ2-1|TRBD2
TGTGCCAGCAGTTTGCGGGAGGTTCACAATGAGCAGTTCTTC
CASSLREVHNEQFF
>TRBV9|-|TRBJ2-1|-
TGTGCCAGCAGCTCCAACAATGAGCAGTTCTTC
CASSSNNEQFF
>TRBV10-3|once|TRBJ2-7|TRBD2
TGTGCCATCAGTGACCCTGGGACTAGCGGGGGCTACGAGCAGTACTTC
CAISDPGTSGGYEQYF
>TRBV11-2|-|TRBJ2-1|-
TGTGCCAGCAGCTTAGAGATCGACCCATACAATGAGCAGTTCTTC
CASSLEIDPYNEQFF
>TRBV28|-|TRBJ2-7|-
TGTGCCAGCAGTTCGGGTACCTACGAGCAGTACTTC
CASSSGTYEQYF
>TRBV3-1/TRBV3-2|few|TRBJ1-3|-
TGTGCCAGCAGCCAACGCATCACAGGCTCTGGAAACACCATATATTTT
CASSQRITGSGNTIYF
>TRBV7-9|-|TRBJ2-5|TRBD2
TGTGCCAGCAGCACACTAGCGGGAGACGGAGAGGCCCAGTACTTC
CASSTLAGDGEAQYF
>TRBV5-1|-|TRBJ2-5|TRBD2
TGCGCCAGCAGCTTGCGGGAGGGGTTGGAGACCCAGTACTTC
CASSLREGLETQYF
>TRBV19|-|TRBJ1-5|TRBD1
TGTGCCAGTAGGGTGGGACAGGGAAGTTTTCAGCCCCAGCATTTT
CASRVGQGSFQPQHF
>TRBV5-1|-|TRBJ2-3|-
TGCGCCAGCAGCCAGGACAGAGCAGGCGATACGCAGTATTTT
CASSQDRAGDTQYF
>TRBV2|-|TRBJ2-2|TRBD2
TGTGCCAGCAGCCGACTAGCGGGAGGGTCGAACACCGGGGAGCTGTTTTTT
CASSRLAGGSNTGELFF
>TRBV7-2|-|TRBJ1-1|-
TGTGCCAGCAGCTTAGAGGCAGTCCGTGAAGCTTTCTTT
CASSLEAVREAFF
>TRBV29-1|-|TRBJ1-5|TRBD1
TGCAGCGTTGCTTCAGGGGGCGAAGGCCAGCCCCAGCATTTT
CSVASGGEGQPQHF
>TRBV28|-|TRBJ1-5|TRBD1
TGTGCCAGCAATCTCGTGACAGGGGGCAATCAGCCCCAGCATTTT
CASNLVTGGNQPQHF
>TRBV9|-|TRBJ1-4|-
TGTGCCAGCAGCCTCGAAGGGAGACAGGAAAAACTGTTTTTT
CASSLEGRQEKLFF
>TRBV7-9|few|TRBJ1-2|-
TGTGCCAGCAGCTTAGGCCGGGGGCGAGGCTACACCTTC
CASSLGRGRGYTF
>TRBV7-2|-|TRBJ1-1|-
TGTGCCAGCAGCCGGGGCCAGGGGAGGGGTGAAGCTTTCTTT
CASSRGQGRGEAFF
>TRBV28|-|TRBJ1-1|TRBD1
TGTGCCAGCAGTTTCTTACCGACGGGACAGGGTGAAGCTTTCTTT
CASSFLPTGQGEAFF
>TRBV7-9|-|TRBJ2-1|TRBD2
TGTGCCAGCAGCCCTCTATTCTCAGGGAGCGGGAGGGCCACTGAGCAGTTCTTC
CASSPLFSGSGRATEQFF
>TRBV19|-|TRBJ2-3|TRBD2
TGTGCCAGTAGTACTCCAAGGGCGGGAGGCACAGATACGCAGTATTTT
CASSTPRAGGTDTQYF
>TRBV9|-|TRBJ2-3|TRBD2
TGTGCCAGCAGCGCGGGACTAGCGGGATCCGCAGATACGCAGTATTTT
CASSAGLAGSADTQYF
>TRBV24-1|once|TRBJ2-2|-
TGTGCCACCCGGGGTAACGCGAACACCGGGGAGCTGTTTTTT
CATRGNANTGELFF
>TRBV19|once|TRBJ1-4|TRBD1
TGTGCCAGTGCAGACAGGGGTAGAGAAAAACTGTTTTTT
CASADRGREKLFF
>TRBV4-1|-|TRBJ1-4|TRBD1
TGCGCCAGCAGCCAAGATGGCCCAGGGGGGAGGAATGAAAAACTGTTTTTT
CASSQDGPGGRNEKLFF
>TRBV5-1|-|TRBJ1-2|-
TGCGCCAGCAGCTTGCTGGCCAGCGACTATGGCTACACCTTC
CASSLLASDYGYTF
>TRBV6-5|-|TRBJ2-7|-
TGTGCCAGCGGGGTTCCCGCCTACGAGCAGTACTTC
CASGVPAYEQYF
>TRBV2|once|TRBJ1-3|-
TGTGCCAGCGCCTATCTCACGTCTGGAAACACCATATATTTT
CASAYLTSGNTIYF
>TRBV28|-|TRBJ1-5|TRBD1
TGTGCCAGCAGTTTAAGGTCTTGGGACAGTAATCAGCCCCAGCATTTT
CASSLRSWDSNQPQHF
>TRBV18|-|TRBJ2-1|-
TGTGCCAGCTCACCTCCTTCCATCAATGAGCAGTTCTTC
CASSPPSINEQFF
>TRBV15|-|TRBJ1-2|TRBD1
TGTGCCACCAGCAGAGACCGGGACAGCAACTATGGCTACACCTTC
CATSRDRDSNYGYTF
>TRBV12-3/TRBV12-4|-|TRBJ2-4|-
TGTGCCAGCAGTTTCAGTTCGAACATTCAGTACTTC
CASSFSSNIQYF
>TRBV11-3|-|TRBJ2-5|-
TGTGCCAGCAGCCGGCAGACAGCGCAAGAGACCCAGTACTTC
CASSRQTAQETQYF
>TRBV5-1|-|TRBJ2-1|-
TGCGCCAGCAGCTTTTCCGGCAATGAGCAGTTCTTC
CASSFSGNEQFF
>TRBV21-1|-|TRBJ2-7|-
TGTGCCAGCAGCTACTTTCCGGGCCCACTAATCTCCTACGAGCAGTACTTC
CASSYFPGPLISYEQYF
>TRBV19|-|TRBJ1-1|-
TGTGCCAGTAGTAATGGTTTCATGAACACTGAAGCTTTCTTT
CASSNGFMNTEAFF
>TRBV9|-|TRBJ1-1|-
TGTGCCAGCAGCGTAGGTCAGGGAGGAGGAAACACTGAAGCTTTCTTT
CASSVGQGGGNTEAFF
>TRBV10-3|-|TRBJ2-7|TRBD1
TGTGCCATCACTCCGGGACAGGGCAGAAACGAGCAGTACTTC
CAITPGQGRNEQYF
>TRBV19|-|TRBJ2-1|-
TGTGCCAGTAGTATAGCGGGACGCTCCTACAATGAGCAGTTCTTC
CASSIAGRSYNEQFF
>TRBV2|-|TRBJ2-7|TRBD2
TGTGCCAGCAGTGCGGGGACTAGCGGGAGGTCGGGCTCCTACGAGCAGTACTTC
CASSAGTSGRSGSYEQYF
>TRBV7-2|once|TRBJ2-7|-
TGTGCCAGCAGCCCTCACTACGACGAGCAGTACTTC
CASSPHYDEQYF
>TRBV6-6|-|TRBJ2-7|-
TGTGCCAGCAGTTCCCCCGGACTTGTCTCCTACGAGCAGTACTTC
CASSSPGLVSYEQYF
>TRBV6-1|-|TRBJ2-2|TRBD1
TGTGCCAGCAGTGAAGCCTCAGGGGGCGCGGGCGGGGAGCTGTTTTTT
CASSEASGGAGGELFF
>TRBV5-1|-|TRBJ2-4|-
TGCGCCAGCAGCTTGGGCCCGCGCGAGGCCAAAAACATTCAGTACTTC
CASSLGPREAKNIQYF
>TRBV5-1|-|TRBJ1-6|-
TGCGCCAGCAGCTTGGACGGCTCCTTAAATTCACCCCTCCACTTT
CASSLDGSLNSPLHF
>TRBV5-1|once|TRBJ2-7|TRBD2
TGCGCCAGCAGTTCGACTAGCGGGAGGATTGACGAGCAGTACTTC
CASSSTSGRIDEQYF
>TRBV10-2|-|TRBJ2-2|TRBD2
TGCGCCAGCAGGACTAGCGGGACCAGCCGGGAGCTGTTTTTT
CASRTSGTSRELFF
>TRBV20-1|-|TRBJ2-7|-
TGCAGTGCTAGCAAACAGGAGCAGTACTTC
CSASKQEQYF
>TRBV25-1|-|TRBJ2-7|TRBD2
TGTGCCAGCAGTGGGAGGGGGGGACTAGCGTATGAGCAGTACTTC
CASSGRGGLAYEQYF
>TRBV7-2|-|TRBJ2-2|-
TGTGCCAGCAGCTTAGCCAACAGGGCGAACACCGGGGAGCTGTTTTTT
CASSLANRANTGELFF
>TRBV7-2|-|TRBJ2-5|-
TGTGCCAGCAGCTTAGGTCCGAGCCTGGGAGAGACCCAGTACTTC
CASSLGPSLGETQYF
>TRBV21-1|-|TRBJ1-5|-
TGTGCCAGCAGCGGACACAGGGGCAGCAATCAGCCCCAGCATTTT
CASSGHRGSNQPQHF
>TRBV9|-|TRBJ2-1|-
TGTGCCAGCAGGCGGGGTGGTGAGCAGTTCTTC
CASRRGGEQFF
>TRBV4-2|-|TRBJ1-6|-
TGTGCCAGCAGGGGGACTGATTCACCCCTCCACTTT
CASRGTDSPLHF